The 22 T cell receptor beta chains listed next were all sequenced from one sample in a study of Ad26.COV2.S vaccination and SARS-CoV-2 variants. Using immunoSEQ multiplex PCR, the repertoire was profiled, and TCRdb retains in-frame clones only, with some absent. The table records about 480,000 clones, approximately 90% of them present only once. Treatment: 19 received Ad26.COV2.S at low or high dose, single or two shots; about 5 received placebo; per-sample allocation not given. Following the first vaccine or placebo injection, samples were taken on day 63. This material consisted of peripheral blood, taken in a trial of Ad26.COV2.S vaccine versus placebo. These receptors originate from a person between 18 and 65 years old who received the Ad26.COV2.S COVID-19 vaccine or a placebo.

This clone was recorded only once. The chain joins TRBV20-1 to TRBJ2-1, with a tentative D call TRBD2 (6 bases). This CDR3 region has 11 residues. CDR1 and CDR2 from the germline V gene are DFQATT and SNEGSKA (reference sequence). V lost 7 bases and J 9 bases, leaving 13 bases between the germline ends. As DNA, the CDR3 is TGCAGTGTCCGGCCGCGGGGTGAGCAGTTCTTC. Encoded protein: CSVRPRGEQFF.

The table lists this clone with a few counts. The V call is TRBV24-1, the J call TRBJ2-3; the D gene is possibly TRBD1 (6 bases). The CDR3 runs to 13 residues. The V end lost 4 bases, the J end lost 6 bases, and 10 bases lay between the germline ends. Germline-derived CDR1 and CDR2 are KGHDR and SFDVKD. CDR3 DNA: TGTGCCACCAGTGAAACAGGGACGGATACGCAGTATTTT. Protein sequence: CATSETGTDTQYF.

This sequence joins TRBV18 and TRBJ1-1, with D possibly matching TRBD1 (5 bases). V was shortened by 3 bases and J by 5 bases, with 13 bases between the two germline ends. The CDR3 extends over 14 amino acids. Looked up from germline, CDR1 is KGHSH and CDR2 is LQKENI. CDR3 DNA sequence: TGTGCCAGCTCACCCCGCGGGGGGGTTACTGAAGCTTTCTTT. Residues: CASSPRGGVTEAFF.

The chain couples TRBV28 to TRBJ1-1; possible D gene TRBD1, 5 bases. V gave up 3 bases and J gave up 3 bases, with 23 bases separating them. Germline loops: CDR1 MDHEN, CDR2 SYDVKM. The CDR3 loop spans 18 amino acids. The CDR3 sequence is CASSFASVWGGADTEAFF. The DNA of the CDR3 is TGTGCCAGCAGTTTTGCTTCGGTTTGGGGTGGGGCGGACACTGAAGCTTTCTTT. Combining the CDR3 with reference TRBV28 and TRBJ1-1 gives the whole variable domain DVKVTQSSRYLVKRTGEKVFLECVQDMDHENMFWYRQDPGLGLRLIYFSYDVKMKEKGDIPEGYSVSREKKERFSLILESASTNQTSMYLCASSFASVWGGADTEAFFGQGTRLTVV.

The V and J genes are TRBV4-2 and TRBJ1-4; 7 positions agree with TRBD1. Trimming cost V 0 bases and J 8 bases; bases outside gene matches: 9. Germline V gives CDR1 LGHNA, CDR2 YNFKEQ. The CDR3 is made up of 16 amino acids. In nucleotides, the CDR3 is TGTGCCAGCAGCCAAGATCCCGGACAGGTATGGGAAAAACTGTTTTTT. Protein sequence: CASSQDPGQVWEKLFF.

The chain is built from TRBV28 and TRBJ2-3; D is unresolved. The CDR3 totals 13 residues. Trimming stripped 4 bases from V and 7 bases from J, with 12 bases between. CDR1 is MDHEN and CDR2 is SYDVKM in the germline V gene. CDR3 loop: CASSSPLYYTQYF. Written as DNA, the CDR3 is TGTGCCAGCAGTTCCCCACTCTATTATACGCAGTATTTT.

This rearrangement joins TRBV5-4 to TRBJ2-7, with D hard to call. The CDR3 runs 14 residues. From germline, CDR1 is SGHNT and CDR2 YYREEE (reference sequence). V shed 3 bases and J shed 1 base, with 11 bases lying between them. The CDR3 loop is CASSSPVGSYEQYF. The CDR3 coding sequence is TGTGCCAGCAGCTCCCCTGTTGGTTCCTACGAGCAGTACTTC. The entire variable domain, with the rest obtained from reference TRBV5-4 and TRBJ2-7, is as follows: ETGVTQSPTHLIKTRGQQVTLRCSSQSGHNTVSWYQQALGQGPQFIFQYYREEENGRGNFPPRFSGLQFPNYSSELNVNALELDDSALYLCASSSPVGSYEQYFGPGTRLTVT.

This chain links TRBV3-1 (or the pseudogene TRBV3-2) with TRBJ1-5, with a possible D match to TRBD1 (5 bases). Looked up from germline, CDR1 is LGHDT and CDR2 is YNNKEL (reference sequence). The V and J ends lost 1 base and 1 base respectively, with 14 bases between them. This CDR3 spans 17 amino acids. The CDR3 reads CASSQGGGGWSNQPQHF. CDR3 nucleotides: TGTGCCAGCAGCCAAGGGGGTGGGGGTTGGAGCAATCAGCCCCAGCATTTT.

This CDR3 is CASSKNNYGYTF. CDR3 bases: TGCGCCAGCAGCAAAAATAACTATGGCTACACCTTC. The rearrangement joins TRBV5-1 to TRBJ1-2; D is uncertain. Trimming took 4 bases from V and 1 from J, leaving 5 bases between them. The CDR3 length is 12 residues. CDR1 SGHRS and CDR2 YFSETQ come from the germline V gene.

V usage is TRBV6-1 and J usage is TRBJ2-2, with D tentatively TRBD2 (5 bases). Deletions cut 1 base from V and 6 bases from J, with 12 bases between. The germline gives CDR1 MNHNS, CDR2 SASEGT. The length of the CDR3 is 15 residues. CDR3 region: CASSEGWAGPGELFF. In DNA, the CDR3 is TGTGCCAGCAGTGAAGGTTGGGCGGGTCCCGGGGAGCTGTTTTTT.

There are a few counts of this clone. V usage is TRBV7-2 and J usage is TRBJ1-6; no clear D. Trimming cost V 5 bases and J 6 bases, with 17 bases left between them. Germline values: CDR1 SGHTA, CDR2 FQGNSA. The length of the CDR3 is 16 residues. The CDR3 region has the DNA TGTGCCAGCAGCCCCGAGCTCTTTGTTGGTAATTCACCCCTCCACTTT. This encodes CASSPELFVGNSPLHF.

The V call is TRBV19, the J call TRBJ2-2; 9 bases align to TRBD1. The CDR3 consists of 16 residues. In germline, CDR1 is LNHDA, CDR2 SQIVND (reference sequence). V shed 6 bases, J shed 1 base, and the junction held 6 bases outside the gene matches. In DNA form, the CDR3 reads TGTGCCAGTAGGACCCCGACAGGGGGGAACACCGGGGAGCTGTTTTTT. It yields the protein CASRTPTGGNTGELFF.

The genes are TRBV10-3 and TRBJ1-2; D is undetermined. Trimming pared 0 bases from V and 8 bases from J, leaving 13 bases between. This CDR3 spans 14 amino acids. CDR1 is ENHRY and CDR2 is SYGVKD in the germline V gene. CDR3 protein: CAISESIGRMGYTF. CDR3 in DNA: TGTGCCATCAGTGAGTCGATCGGGAGAATGGGCTACACCTTC.

The V and J genes are TRBV27 and TRBJ1-1; D ambiguous. This CDR3 region has 13 residues. Deletions cut 11 bases from V and 0 bases from J, with 13 bases between. CDR1 and CDR2 from the germline V gene are MNHEY and SMNVEV (reference sequence). In nucleotides, the CDR3 is TGTGCCTCCCAACCCTCATTGAACACTGAAGCTTTCTTT. Protein sequence: CASQPSLNTEAFF.

This chain connects TRBV7-2 to TRBJ1-5, with D perhaps TRBD1 (5 bases). The germline V gene encodes CDR1 SGHTA and CDR2 FQGNSA. The CDR3 loop spans 14 amino acids. V gave up 5 bases and J gave up 6 bases, with 14 bases separating them. The CDR3 is CASSLVRGGQPQHF. The CDR3, as DNA: TGTGCCAGCAGCCTGGTCCGGGGGGGTCAGCCCCAGCATTTT.

CDR3: CSVAKTGSGELFF. In nucleotides, the CDR3 is TGCAGCGTAGCAAAGACAGGGTCCGGGGAGCTGTTTTTT. The chain couples TRBV29-1 to TRBJ2-2; 7 bases are shared with TRBD1. The CDR3 sequence is 13 residues long. Germline V lookup: CDR1 SQVTM, CDR2 ANQGSEA. V shed 6 bases and J 6 bases; nucleotides not matched to a gene: 7.

The rearrangement joins TRBV25-1 to TRBJ1-3, with 7 bases lining up with TRBD1. Germline trimming cut 8 bases from V and 9 bases from J; bases unmatched to any gene: 19. Germline values: CDR1 MGHDK, CDR2 SYGVNS. The CDR3 contains 16 residues. This chain's CDR3 is CASEKYRTGRGRTIYF. CDR3 DNA: TGTGCCAGCGAAAAGTACCGGACAGGCCGGGGGCGCACCATATATTTT.

CDR3 loop: CASSFQENTEAFF. The CDR3 bases are TGTGCCAGCAGCTTTCAGGAGAACACTGAAGCTTTCTTT. This chain uses TRBV7-3 with TRBJ1-1, with no clear D. Germline CDR1 and CDR2: SGHTA and FQGTGA. CDR3 length: 13 amino acids. V was clipped by 3 bases and J by 1 base, with 6 bases between them.

The gene calls are TRBV9 and TRBJ2-7, with D possibly matching TRBD2 (5 bases). CDR3 size: 15 residues. The V and J ends lost 0 bases and 5 bases respectively, with 15 bases between them. Germline V gene data show CDR1 as SGDLS and CDR2 as YYNGEE. The CDR3 region has the DNA TGTGCCAGCAGCGTAGATTTAGCGAGGGTCAACGAGCAGTACTTC. Its protein is CASSVDLARVNEQYF. The whole variable domain, filled in from reference TRBV9 and TRBJ2-7, reads DSGVTQTPKHLITATGQRVTLRCSPRSGDLSVYWYQQSLDQGLQFLIQYYNGEERAKGNILERFSAQQFPDLHSELNLSSLELGDSALYFCASSVDLARVNEQYFGPGTRLTVT.

The chain links TRBV25-1 to TRBJ1-6; TRBD1 is a possible D gene (6 bases). Trimming stripped 5 bases from V and 0 bases from J, with 14 bases between. This CDR3 is 17 amino acids long. Germline assignment: CDR1 MGHDK and CDR2 SYGVNS. In DNA, the CDR3 is TGTGCCAGCAGTCAAGGGGGGTTTGGCTCCTATAATTCACCCCTCCACTTT. As protein: CASSQGGFGSYNSPLHF.

CDR3 in DNA: TGTGCCTGGACTCGAGAGAAGTATGGCTACACCTTC. Amino acid sequence: CAWTREKYGYTF. The chain recombines TRBV30 with TRBJ1-2; D remains ambiguous. Per germline, CDR1 GTSNPN and CDR2 SVGIG (reference sequence). The CDR3 length is 12 residues. Between the trimmed V and J ends, which lost 4 bases and 5 bases, there was a span of 11 bases.

V and J are TRBV5-8 and TRBJ1-1; D remains ambiguous. Deletions cut 5 bases from V and 3 bases from J, with 5 bases between. Germline loops: CDR1 SGHTS, CDR2 YDEGEE. CDR3 length equals 11 residues. The CDR3 nucleotides are TGTGCCAGCAGTGGGTACACTGAAGCTTTCTTT. Amino acid sequence: CASSGYTEAFF.